These 26 T cell receptor beta chains were all obtained from the same sample, sequenced in a study of brain T cells in children with intractable seizures (dated by TCRdb to the early 2020s). The library was made by the immunoSEQ multiplex PCR assay. TCRdb re-hosts the immuneACCESS table, in-frame sequences only. Its copies lack some clones; in the studies checked, an unresolved V gene accounts for under half of them, and the cause for the rest is not known. This sample is represented by around 8,000 clones; around 69% of them were singletons. About 8.2% of the sample comes from the top ten. The time point label, read with the paper, signifies: resected brain tissue, or blood drawn just prior to surgery. Surgery cases with the highest brain T cell transcript signatures were selected for TCR beta chain sequencing of brain tissue and, where available, blood. The sample here was resected brain tissue, taken at surgery. These receptors all stem from a boy younger than two with tuberous sclerosis and intractable seizures.

The V gene is TRBV6-5, the J gene TRBJ2-2; D is unresolved. Germline V lookup: CDR1 MNHEY, CDR2 SVGAGI. The CDR3 consists of 12 residues. Trimming took off 10 bases at V and 9 bases at J, with 15 bases between the two ends. The CDR3 bases are TGTGCCATCCTCGCTCGGAGTCGGGAGCTGTTTTTT. It specifies CAILARSRELFF.

Written as DNA, the CDR3 is TGTGCCAGCAGCGTAGAGGGTGGGACTAGCGGAGGGGATGAGCAGTTCTTC. This encodes CASSVEGGTSGGDEQFF. This chain joins TRBV9 and TRBJ2-1, with 11 positions matching TRBD2. The CDR3 length is 17 residues. The V gene end was trimmed by 0 bases and the J gene end by 8 bases; junction bases not matched to a gene: 10. The germline V gene encodes CDR1 SGDLS and CDR2 YYNGEE.

This clone is termed medium-sized. CDR3 nucleotides: TGTGCCAACAGGGGTCTGGATGGCTACACCTTC. As protein: CANRGLDGYTF. V gene TRBV6-6 combines with J gene TRBJ1-2; 7 nucleotides align to TRBD1. The J segment lost 6 bases and the V segment lost 10 bases, leaving 5 bases of the junction unmatched. The CDR3 totals 11 residues. Germline CDR1 reads MNHNY; CDR2 reads SVGAGI (reference sequence).

This clone is medium-sized within its sample. This sequence joins TRBV3-1 (or the pseudogene TRBV3-2) and TRBJ2-3; TRBD1 agrees at 7 bases. The junction had 9 bases not matched to a gene; V was cut back by 2 bases and J by 1 base. The CDR3 is made up of 17 amino acids. The V gene's germline CDR1 is LGHDT and CDR2 YNNKEL (reference sequence). Written as DNA, the CDR3 is TGTGCCAGCAGCCAACGAACCACAGGGGTGGGCACAGATACGCAGTATTTT. Translation: CASSQRTTGVGTDTQYF.

V gene TRBV7-2 combines with J gene TRBJ2-7, with D tentatively TRBD1 (5 bases). Per the germline V gene, CDR1 is SGHTA and CDR2 is FQGNSA. This CDR3 has 15 amino acids. V was clipped by 1 base and J by 2 bases, with 12 bases between them. The CDR3 nucleotides read TGTGCCAGCAGCTTAGTTATTGACAGCCCCTACGAGCAGTACTTC. This encodes CASSLVIDSPYEQYF.

As regards this clone: The sample contains more than one DNA sequence encoding this CDR3. The chain is built from TRBV7-9 and TRBJ2-2; D unclear. Trimming took off 8 bases at V and 3 bases at J, with 1 base between the two ends. This CDR3 spans 10 amino acids. Germline CDR1 and CDR2: SEHNR and FQNEAQ (reference sequence). In DNA, the CDR3 is TGTGCCAGCGACACCGGGGAGCTGTTTTTT. It encodes CASDTGELFF.

By proportion, this clone is large. The V gene is TRBV6-6, the J gene TRBJ1-2, with TRBD1 as a possible D gene (5 bases). V was cut by 6 bases and J by 4 bases, with 6 bases left in between. The CDR3 sequence is 11 residues long. Germline-derived CDR1 and CDR2 are MNHNY and SVGAGI (reference sequence). The CDR3 reads CASRGTYGYTF. The CDR3 DNA sequence: TGTGCCAGCAGGGGGACCTATGGCTACACCTTC.

The V and J genes are TRBV29-1 and TRBJ1-4; 11 positions match TRBD1. J gave up 8 bases and V 6 bases, and 5 bases lay outside the gene matches. Germline CDR1 and CDR2: SQVTM and ANQGSEA. This CDR3 spans 13 amino acids. The CDR3 loop reads CSVGQGAGEKLFF. The DNA of the CDR3 is TGCAGCGTAGGACAGGGGGCCGGCGAAAAACTGTTTTTT.

J is TRBJ1-2 and V is TRBV6-6; D possibly corresponds to TRBD1 (5 bases). V was cut by 8 bases and J by 7 bases, with 14 bases left in between. CDR1 MNHNY and CDR2 SVGAGI come from the germline V gene (reference sequence). The CDR3 runs 12 residues. The CDR3 here is CASLTQGFGYTF. CDR3 DNA sequence: TGTGCCAGCTTAACTCAGGGTTTTGGCTACACCTTC.

V usage is TRBV6-5 and J usage is TRBJ2-1, with 11 bases matching TRBD2. The ends lost 7 bases at V and 4 bases at J; junction bases unmatched: 6. The germline V gene encodes CDR1 MNHEY and CDR2 SVGAGI. The CDR3 length is 15 residues. CDR3 residues: CASINSGRGYNEQFF. For the CDR3, the DNA is TGTGCCAGCATCAATAGCGGGAGGGGTTACAATGAGCAGTTCTTC.

CDR3 bases: TGTGCCAGCAGGCAACAGGGAGGAACTGAAGCTTTCTTT. Translating gives CASRQQGGTEAFF. The chain has TRBV6-5 and TRBJ1-1; maybe TRBD1 (6 bases). The V end lost 6 bases, the J end lost 5 bases, and 13 bases lay between the germline ends. Germline V gives CDR1 MNHEY, CDR2 SVGAGI. The CDR3 loop spans 13 amino acids.

The chain joins TRBV6-5 to TRBJ2-5, with no clear D. CDR1 is MNHEY and CDR2 is SVGAGI in the germline V gene. V shed 6 bases and J shed 5 bases, with 10 bases lying between them. The CDR3 is 12 residues long. CDR3 DNA: TGTGCCAGCAGGGGCAGAGCGGAGACCCAGTACTTC. Encoded protein: CASRGRAETQYF.

This chain links TRBV12-3 or TRBV12-4 with TRBJ1-1; unclear D gene. V was shortened by 3 bases and J by 11 bases, with 10 bases between the two germline ends. This CDR3 spans 11 amino acids. CDR3 amino acids: CASSFGVAAFF. CDR3 DNA: TGTGCCAGCAGTTTCGGGGTAGCCGCTTTCTTT.

The genes are TRBV7-6 and TRBJ2-7, with 15 bases matching TRBD2. V was pared by 5 bases and J by 4 bases, with 3 bases of the junction left unmatched. This CDR3 is 15 amino acids long. Germline V gene lookup returns CDR1 SGHVS and CDR2 FNYEAQ. CDR3 loop: CASSKGTSGRYEQYF. CDR3 nucleotide sequence: TGTGCCAGCAGCAAAGGGACTAGCGGGAGGTACGAGCAGTACTTC.

The V call is TRBV7-9, the J call TRBJ2-3; D remains ambiguous. Germline values: CDR1 SEHNR, CDR2 FQNEAQ (reference sequence). Trimming removed 6 bases at V and 4 bases at J, with 5 bases between. The CDR3 spans 11 residues. The CDR3 coding sequence is TGTGCCAGCAGGTTTTCAGATACGCAGTATTTT. Translating gives CASRFSDTQYF.

The gene calls are TRBV4-2 and TRBJ2-6; the D gene is possibly TRBD1 (5 bases). Germline assignment: CDR1 LGHNA and CDR2 YNFKEQ. Trimming left V 4 bases short and J 2 bases short, with 9 bases between. CDR3 length equals 15 residues. The CDR3: CASSLPGTGANVLTF. For the CDR3, the DNA is TGTGCCAGCAGCCTCCCAGGGACTGGGGCCAACGTCCTGACTTTC.

CDR3 region: CSVEDRRPGGSSYNSPLHF. DNA for the CDR3: TGCAGCGTTGAAGATCGGCGTCCGGGAGGGAGCTCCTATAATTCACCCCTCCACTTT. The rearrangement uses TRBV29-1 and TRBJ1-6; D unclear. This CDR3 is built from 19 residues. In germline, CDR1 is SQVTM, CDR2 ANQGSEA. Trimming took off 0 bases at V and 0 bases at J, with 18 bases between the two ends.

V usage is TRBV6-5 and J usage is TRBJ2-7, with a possible D match to TRBD2 (5 bases). V lost 6 bases and J 3 bases, leaving 12 bases between the germline ends. Germline CDR1 reads MNHEY; CDR2 reads SVGAGI. This CDR3 comprises 13 residues. This chain's CDR3 is CASSWTEYYEQYF. CDR3 in DNA: TGTGCCAGCAGCTGGACTGAATACTACGAGCAGTACTTC.

This rearrangement joins TRBV7-8 to TRBJ2-6, with 8 positions matching TRBD1. The CDR3 sequence is 20 residues long. Per germline, CDR1 SGHVS and CDR2 FQNEAQ. The V gene end was trimmed by 0 bases and the J gene end by 0 bases; junction bases not matched to a gene: 10. The CDR3 DNA reads TGTGCCAGCAGCTTAGCCGTCGGAGACAGGGGCCTCTCTGGGGCCAACGTCCTGACTTTC. Amino acid sequence: CASSLAVGDRGLSGANVLTF.

V gene TRBV5-1 combines with J gene TRBJ2-3, with TRBD2 identical over 7 bases. V shed 0 bases and J 4 bases; nucleotides not matched to a gene: 5. The length of the CDR3 is 15 residues. Germline V gene data show CDR1 as SGHRS and CDR2 as YFSETQ. The CDR3 sequence: CASSLVGGVADTQYF. The DNA for the CDR3 is TGCGCCAGCAGCTTGGTGGGAGGGGTAGCAGATACGCAGTATTTT.

This clone has more than one count but fewer than ten. The chain couples TRBV7-2 to TRBJ1-2, with 9 bases fitting TRBD1. This CDR3 region has 15 residues. Germline V CDR1 and CDR2: SGHTA, FQGNSA. The ends lost 1 base at V and 4 bases at J; junction bases unmatched: 4. The CDR3 DNA sequence: TGTGCCAGCAGCTTAGGGGGACAGGGCCTCTATGGCTACACCTTC. As protein: CASSLGGQGLYGYTF.

This clone has only a few counts. This chain uses TRBV7-9 with TRBJ2-5; D not resolved. CDR3 length: 14 amino acids. The V end lost 1 base, the J end lost 5 bases, and 11 bases lay between the germline ends. Germline V gene data show CDR1 as SEHNR and CDR2 as FQNEAQ (reference sequence). The CDR3: CASSLGTPSETQYF. CDR3 nucleotide sequence: TGTGCCAGCAGCTTAGGGACCCCCTCGGAGACCCAGTACTTC.

The CDR3 sequence is CASRLSAYGYTF. The CDR3, as DNA: TGTGCCAGCAGACTGAGTGCTTATGGCTACACCTTC. The gene calls are TRBV6-6 and TRBJ1-2; D is undetermined. CDR1 and CDR2 (germline): MNHNY, SVGAGI (reference sequence). V was shortened by 6 bases and J by 5 bases, with 10 bases between the two germline ends. The CDR3 length is 12 residues.

The CDR3 nucleotides are TGTGCCAGCAGCCCCGCGCCCCGGGAGACCCAGTACTTC. Protein product: CASSPAPRETQYF. J is TRBJ2-5 and V is TRBV7-2, with no clear D. CDR1 and CDR2 (germline): SGHTA, FQGNSA. The V end was cut by 5 bases, the J end by 5 bases, with 12 bases between. CDR3 length equals 13 residues.

By frequency in the sample, this clone is medium-sized (0.01 to 0.1%). The V gene is TRBV7-8, the J gene TRBJ1-5; no firm D call. Trimming pared 1 base from V and 0 bases from J, leaving 7 bases between. There are 15 residues in the CDR3. CDR1 is SGHVS and CDR2 is FQNEAQ in the germline V gene. The CDR3 bases are TGTGCCAGCAGCTTAGGTGGGAATAGCAATCAGCCCCAGCATTTT. Residues: CASSLGGNSNQPQHF. The full variable domain, in which reference TRBV7-8 and TRBJ1-5 provide the parts outside the CDR3, is GAGVSQSPRYKVAKRGQDVALRCDPISGHVSLFWYQQALGQGPEFLTYFQNEAQLDKSGLPSDRFFAERPEGSVSTLKIQRTQQEDSAVYLCASSLGGNSNQPQHFGDGTRLSIL.

This clone appeared a few times. The chain uses TRBV5-1 and TRBJ2-5; no reliable D call. The CDR3 is made up of 12 amino acids. The ends were cut back, 5 bases at V and 4 bases at J, with 9 bases in the middle. Germline CDR1 SGHRS, CDR2 YFSETQ. DNA of the CDR3: TGCGCCAGCAGAGAGTGGGGAGAGACCCAGTACTTC. It codes for CASREWGETQYF.